The T cell receptor (beta chain) described here comes from a study of blood T cell repertoires in COVID-19. Looking at the study overall: From the United States, Italy and Spain came samples of acute and convalescent COVID-19. From T cells, B-cell-depleted T cells, or PBMCs came the material, which was cDNA or gDNA.

In the original processing: Amplified reference gene primers provided the basis for estimating nucleated cell counts. Clones were sequenced by immunoSEQ multiplex PCR, and TCRdb holds only the in-frame ones, with some missing. V and J calls and clone size are copied from that table; D and trimming were computed from the DNA. The data contain fewer than 150,000 clones, under 85% of them singletons. The V gene end was trimmed by 4 bases and the J gene end by 4 bases; junction bases not matched to a gene: 8. The CDR3 length is 15 residues. Looked up from germline, CDR1 is SGHKS and CDR2 is YYEKEE (reference sequence).

Sequenced: PBMCs or T cells enriched from blood (not recorded which). The sequence was collected from a young woman who had been exposed to COVID-19. The chain has TRBV5-5 and TRBJ1-1, with TRBD1 identical over 9 bases. The CDR3 protein is CASSSPGQGFTEAFF. CDR3 DNA: TGTGCCAGCAGCAGCCCGGGACAGGGTTTCACTGAAGCTTTCTTT.